What follows are 29 T cell receptor beta chains derived from one specimen sequenced in a study of technical replicates of blood from a few donors. Assay: immunoSEQ multiplex PCR; the TCRdb copy retains only in-frame clones and omits some. The repertoire has approximately 12,000 clones, roughly 92% of them found once; the top ten carry 6.5% to 10%. Source material: PBMCs. The receptors were sampled from a human donor in good health.

V usage is TRBV28 and J usage is TRBJ2-7; D is unclear. The CDR3 spans 13 residues. Germline lookup yields CDR1 MDHEN and CDR2 SYDVKM. V lost 5 bases to trimming and J lost 0 bases, with 8 bases between them. The CDR3 region is CASSLQISYEQYF. The CDR3 bases are TGTGCCAGCAGTCTACAGATCTCCTACGAGCAGTACTTC.

J is TRBJ1-5 and V is TRBV7-3, with 9 bases matching TRBD1. CDR1 is SGHTA and CDR2 is FQGTGA in the germline V gene. The CDR3 is 21 residues long. Trimming took 5 bases from V and 4 from J; bases not matched to a gene: 24. The CDR3 DNA reads TGTGCCAGCAGCCCTTTTCCGAGGGGACAGGGTACTTTCGATGGTAATCAGCCCCAGCATTTT. This encodes CASSPFPRGQGTFDGNQPQHF.

This sequence joins TRBV10-1 and TRBJ2-7; 8 nucleotides line up with TRBD1. Germline V gives CDR1 WNHNN, CDR2 SYGVQD (reference sequence). V shed 2 bases and J 5 bases; nucleotides not matched to a gene: 5. This CDR3 region has 14 residues. The CDR3 DNA sequence: TGCGCCAGCAGTGAGCCCGGACAGGGAAACGAGCAGTACTTC. As protein: CASSEPGQGNEQYF.

The chain combines TRBV10-3 with TRBJ1-2, with 9 positions matching TRBD1. CDR1 is ENHRY and CDR2 is SYGVKD in the germline V gene. Trimming removed 6 bases from V and 4 bases from J; junction bases left unmatched: 9. The CDR3 contains 15 residues. CDR3 in DNA: TGTGCCATCAGGTCGGGACAGGGAGGGGGCTATGGCTACACCTTC. The encoded protein is CAIRSGQGGGYGYTF.

CDR3 protein: CASSQAPGTGGFYGYTF. The DNA for the CDR3 is TGTGCCAGCAGCCAAGCCCCCGGGACAGGGGGCTTCTATGGCTACACCTTC. This chain uses TRBV4-2 with TRBJ1-2; 12 bases line up with TRBD1. CDR1 and CDR2 from the germline V gene are LGHNA and YNFKEQ. The V gene end was trimmed by 1 base and the J gene end by 4 bases; junction bases not matched to a gene: 7. This CDR3 is 17 amino acids long.

This sequence joins TRBV6-6 and TRBJ1-5; D unresolved. Trimming stripped 6 bases from V and 1 base from J, with 16 bases between. This CDR3 is built from 16 residues. Germline V gene data show CDR1 as MNHNY and CDR2 as SVGAGI (reference sequence). CDR3 loop: CASSPSGGGSNQPQHF. CDR3 nucleotides: TGTGCCAGCAGCCCTTCTGGTGGAGGAAGCAATCAGCCCCAGCATTTT.

CDR3 coding DNA: TGTGCCAGCAGCGACGGACAGGGGGCGTCCGGGGAGCTGTTTTTT. Translating it yields CASSDGQGASGELFF. The rearrangement links TRBV7-9 to TRBJ2-2; 11 bases line up with TRBD1. The CDR3 has 15 residues. Germline lookup yields CDR1 SEHNR and CDR2 FQNEAQ (reference sequence). After removal of 5 bases from V and 6 bases from J, the junction contained 5 bases not matched to a gene. The complete variable domain, with remaining parts taken from reference TRBV7-9 and TRBJ2-2, reads DTGVSQNPRHKITKRGQNVTFRCDPISEHNRLYWYRQTLGQGPEFLTYFQNEAQLEKSRLLSDRFSAERPKGSFSTLEIQRTEQGDSAMYLCASSDGQGASGELFFGEGSRLTVL.

V usage is TRBV10-3 and J usage is TRBJ2-1, with TRBD2 matching over 8 bases. V shed 3 bases, J shed 10 bases, and the junction held 2 bases outside the gene matches. Per the germline V gene, CDR1 is ENHRY and CDR2 is SYGVKD. The CDR3 spans 12 residues. CDR3 coding DNA: TGTGCCATCAGTGACCCGGGAGGGGAGCAGTTCTTC. Translating it yields CAISDPGGEQFF.

This chain uses TRBV10-1 with TRBJ2-7; 10 positions match TRBD2. The germline V gene has CDR1 WNHNN and CDR2 SYGVQD (reference sequence). J gave up 5 bases and V 3 bases, and 7 bases lay outside the gene matches. The CDR3 sequence is 15 residues long. The CDR3 nucleotides read TGCGCCAGCAGTGATGTACTAGCGGGACGGAACGAGCAGTACTTC. Its translation: CASSDVLAGRNEQYF.

The V and J genes are TRBV28 and TRBJ2-3, with TRBD2 identical over 7 bases. Per the germline V gene, CDR1 is MDHEN and CDR2 is SYDVKM. V dropped 1 base and J dropped 1; count of bases not matched to a gene: 2. The CDR3 sequence is 15 residues long. DNA for the CDR3: TGTGCCAGCAGTTTATCTGGGGGGGGCACAGATACGCAGTATTTT. Its translation: CASSLSGGGTDTQYF.

V is TRBV18 and J is TRBJ2-6, with TRBD1 matching over 7 bases. The CDR3 extends over 18 amino acids. Germline V gene lookup returns CDR1 KGHSH and CDR2 LQKENI. The J segment lost 1 base and the V segment lost 3 bases, leaving 9 bases of the junction unmatched. The CDR3 bases are TGTGCCAGCTCACCGCGGACAGGTGGGGGTTCTGGGGCCAACGTCCTGACTTTC. It encodes CASSPRTGGGSGANVLTF.

The chain combines TRBV30 with TRBJ1-2; 7 nucleotides align to TRBD1. The CDR3 runs to 13 residues. Trimming at V came to 1 base and at J to 4 bases, leaving 3 bases not matched to a gene. Per germline, CDR1 GTSNPN and CDR2 SVGIG (reference sequence). In DNA, the CDR3 is TGTGCCTGGAGTGAGACAGGGTCCTATGGCTACACCTTC. The encoded protein is CAWSETGSYGYTF.

The chain joins TRBV7-3 to TRBJ1-2, with D possibly being TRBD1 (5 bases). The CDR3 runs to 14 residues. Germline loops: CDR1 SGHTA, CDR2 FQGTGA. Between the trimmed V and J ends, which lost 5 bases and 2 bases, there was a span of 12 bases. The CDR3: CASSQREGNYGYTF. DNA for the CDR3: TGTGCCAGCAGCCAACGGGAGGGGAACTATGGCTACACCTTC.

This chain joins TRBV7-8 and TRBJ1-5; D may be TRBD1 (6 bases). In germline, CDR1 is SGHVS, CDR2 FQNEAQ. Trimming left V 5 bases short and J 4 bases short, with 15 bases between. This CDR3 has 15 amino acids. The CDR3: CASSRSDRFNQPQHF. CDR3 nucleotides: TGTGCCAGCAGCCGAAGCGACAGGTTTAATCAGCCCCAGCATTTT.

V usage is TRBV11-3 and J usage is TRBJ1-1; the D is unclear. CDR1 is SGHNT and CDR2 is YENEEA in the germline V gene. The V gene lost 5 bases and the J gene lost 3 bases, with 10 bases spanning the gap. This CDR3 region has 13 residues. DNA of the CDR3: TGTGCCAGCAGCCAGAGTGCGGACACTGAAGCTTTCTTT. This translates into CASSQSADTEAFF.

The chain uses TRBV5-1 and TRBJ2-7, with 11 positions matching TRBD1. This CDR3 has 15 residues. Germline CDR1 SGHRS, CDR2 YFSETQ. The J segment lost 6 bases and the V segment lost 4 bases, leaving 9 bases of the junction unmatched. DNA for the CDR3: TGCGCCAGCAGCACACGGACAGGGGGCTTTGGCGAGCAGTACTTC. Its protein product is CASSTRTGGFGEQYF.

This chain links TRBV7-3 with TRBJ2-7; 13 bases are a match to TRBD2. The V gene's germline CDR1 is SGHTA and CDR2 FQGTGA. V was pared by 4 bases and J by 1 base, with 1 base of the junction left unmatched. There are 15 residues in the CDR3. This CDR3 is CASSSTSGRSYEQYF. In DNA form, the CDR3 reads TGTGCCAGCAGCTCGACTAGCGGGAGGTCCTACGAGCAGTACTTC. The whole variable domain, remainder taken from reference TRBV7-3 and TRBJ2-7, is GAGVSQTPSNKVTEKGKYVELRCDPISGHTALYWYRQSLGQGPEFLIYFQGTGAADDSGLPNDRFFAVRPEGSVSTLKIQRTERGDSAVYLCASSSTSGRSYEQYFGPGTRLTVT.

This chain connects TRBV7-9 to TRBJ1-4, with TRBD1 matching over 7 bases. The ends lost 3 bases at V and 5 bases at J; junction bases unmatched: 18. Germline CDR1 reads SEHNR; CDR2 reads FQNEAQ (reference sequence). This CDR3 is built from 19 residues. The CDR3 spells CASSFPTGTVTSSNEKLFF. The CDR3, as DNA: TGTGCCAGCAGCTTTCCTACCGGGACAGTAACCTCTTCCAATGAAAAACTGTTTTTT.

This sequence joins TRBV9 and TRBJ1-3; D is unclear. Germline CDR1 and CDR2: SGDLS and YYNGEE. The germline V and J ends were trimmed by 0 bases and 0 bases, with 13 bases remaining between them. The CDR3 contains 17 residues. The CDR3 DNA sequence: TGTGCCAGCAGCGTAGCTTCGGTGCGGTTCTCTGGAAACACCATATATTTT. This sequence encodes CASSVASVRFSGNTIYF.

The chain recombines TRBV30 with TRBJ2-6; D uncertain. CDR3 length equals 15 residues. Trimming took off 0 bases at V and 2 bases at J, with 8 bases between the two ends. Looked up from germline, CDR1 is GTSNPN and CDR2 is SVGIG (reference sequence). This CDR3 reads CAWSVDNPGANVLTF. CDR3 DNA: TGTGCCTGGAGTGTAGACAATCCTGGGGCCAACGTCCTGACTTTC.

This clone has a single count. The chain couples TRBV7-9 to TRBJ1-1; 7 nucleotides match TRBD1. The CDR3 spans 14 residues. Germline values: CDR1 SEHNR, CDR2 FQNEAQ (reference sequence). Trimming cost V 1 base and J 5 bases; bases outside gene matches: 4. CDR3 amino acids: CASSLGRTGTEAFF. Written as DNA, the CDR3 is TGTGCCAGCAGCTTAGGCCGGACAGGTACTGAAGCTTTCTTT.

The V call is TRBV5-4, the J call TRBJ2-1, with 9 bases matching TRBD2. V lost 4 bases to trimming and J lost 4 bases; unmatched junction nucleotides: 6. Germline values: CDR1 SGHNT, CDR2 YYREEE (reference sequence). The CDR3 is made up of 15 amino acids. The CDR3 reads CASSRRLAEYNEQFF. In DNA, the CDR3 is TGTGCCAGCAGCCGAAGACTAGCGGAGTACAATGAGCAGTTCTTC.

The V call is TRBV11-3, the J call TRBJ2-1; 7 bases align to TRBD2. J was trimmed by 2 bases and V by 4 bases; bases with no gene match: 2. Germline CDR1 and CDR2: SGHNT and YENEEA. The CDR3 is 14 residues long. The CDR3 bases are TGTGCCAGCAGCTCAGGACTAGCCTACAATGAGCAGTTCTTC. Its translation is CASSSGLAYNEQFF.

This chain uses TRBV27 with TRBJ2-7; D unresolved. Trimming shortened V by 3 bases and J by 2 bases, and 11 bases separated the two germline ends. This CDR3 comprises 14 residues. Germline assignment: CDR1 MNHEY and CDR2 SMNVEV (reference sequence). DNA for the CDR3: TGTGCCAGCAGTTTTAGCTTTCCCACCTACGAGCAGTACTTC. This codes for CASSFSFPTYEQYF.

This clone was seen a few times. The rearrangement joins TRBV25-1 to TRBJ2-2, with D tentatively TRBD1 (6 bases). Germline CDR1 reads MGHDK; CDR2 reads SYGVNS. The CDR3 spans 14 residues. The V and J ends lost 5 bases and 3 bases respectively, with 10 bases between them. This CDR3 is CASSRNRDTGELFF. CDR3 DNA sequence: TGTGCCAGCAGTCGAAACAGGGACACCGGGGAGCTGTTTTTT.

This clone was counted once. The V gene is TRBV6-6, the J gene TRBJ2-7, with D tentatively TRBD2 (6 bases). The V end lost 5 bases, the J end lost 4 bases, and 18 bases lay between the germline ends. There are 15 residues in the CDR3. CDR1 and CDR2 (germline): MNHNY, SVGAGI (reference sequence). In DNA, the CDR3 is TGTGCCAGCAGTAAGACCGGGACTCACCCTTACGAGCAGTACTTC. It translates to CASSKTGTHPYEQYF.

The rearrangement joins TRBV13 to TRBJ2-6, with D uncertain. V was trimmed by 5 bases and J by 0 bases, leaving 8 bases between them. This CDR3 has 15 residues. Germline V lookup: CDR1 PRHDT, CDR2 FYEKMQ (reference sequence). The CDR3 DNA reads as TGTGCCAGCAGCATCCAGAACTCTGGGGCCAACGTCCTGACTTTC. It encodes CASSIQNSGANVLTF.

The rearrangement uses TRBV6-5 and TRBJ2-1; 8 positions agree with TRBD2. The CDR3 totals 16 residues. Trimming removed 0 bases from V and 9 bases from J; junction bases left unmatched: 10. CDR1 is MNHEY and CDR2 is SVGAGI in the germline V gene. The DNA for the CDR3 is TGTGCCAGCAGTTACTCGACCGGGACTAGAGGTAGTGAGCAGTTCTTC. Its protein product is CASSYSTGTRGSEQFF.

The chain combines TRBV7-2 with TRBJ2-7; D may be TRBD2 (5 bases). The CDR3 sequence is 15 residues long. CDR1 and CDR2 (germline): SGHTA, FQGNSA. V was shortened by 4 bases and J by 4 bases, with 17 bases between the two germline ends. In DNA form, the CDR3 reads TGTGCCAGCAGCTCGGCGGGCGGTTCCCAGTACGAGCAGTACTTC. Translating gives CASSSAGGSQYEQYF.